The 32 T cell receptor beta chains presented below share a single source sample, sequenced in a study of blood T cell repertoires in COVID-19. The data were produced by immunoSEQ multiplex PCR, yet TCRdb's version contains in-frame clones alone and is incomplete. The table shows roughly 130,000 clones, with about 80% occurring only once. The material sequenced was peripheral blood. The source of these receptors is a man aged 45-60 years with acute or convalescent COVID-19.

The CDR3 region is CASSLDPDREGYEQYV. The CDR3 DNA is TGTGCCAGCAGCTTAGACCCGGACAGGGAAGGCTACGAGCAGTACGTC. The chain recombines TRBV11-3 with TRBJ2-7; 8 nucleotides align to TRBD1. With 0 bases clipped from V and 3 bases from J, the junction kept 7 bases outside the gene matches. Germline loops: CDR1 SGHNT, CDR2 YENEEA. This CDR3 is 16 amino acids long.

V and J are TRBV6-4 and TRBJ2-2; TRBD1 aligns across 7 bases. The CDR3 runs to 17 residues. The V segment lost 0 bases and the J segment 5 bases; nucleotides outside the gene matches: 9. Germline assignment: CDR1 MRHNA and CDR2 SNTAGT. The CDR3 loop reads CASSDSMNRGRTGELFF. CDR3 in DNA: TGTGCCAGCAGTGACTCGATGAACAGGGGTCGGACCGGGGAGCTGTTTTTT.

V gene TRBV29-1 combines with J gene TRBJ2-4; 9 nucleotides agree with TRBD1. The CDR3 length is 17 residues. V shed 1 base and J 4 bases; nucleotides not matched to a gene: 11. CDR1 is SQVTM and CDR2 is ANQGSEA in the germline V gene. DNA of the CDR3: TGCAGCGTTGAAGTCAAGAGGGGAGACAGGGGGAAAAACATTCAGTACTTC. Encoded protein: CSVEVKRGDRGKNIQYF.

The rearrangement uses TRBV24-1 and TRBJ1-1, with TRBD1 matching over 8 bases. CDR3 length equals 12 residues. Germline-derived CDR1 and CDR2 are KGHDR and SFDVKD. Trimming at V came to 8 bases and at J to 5 bases, leaving 3 bases not matched to a gene. The CDR3 sequence is CATKGQGTEAFF. CDR3 in DNA: TGTGCCACCAAAGGACAGGGTACTGAAGCTTTCTTT.

The chain couples TRBV19 to TRBJ2-1; D gene uncertain. The V gene's germline CDR1 is LNHDA and CDR2 SQIVND (reference sequence). The CDR3 covers 8 residues. Trimming stripped 11 bases from V and 10 bases from J, with 6 bases between. The CDR3: CAAGEQFF. In DNA, the CDR3 is TGTGCCGCCGGGGAGCAGTTCTTC.

The V and J genes are TRBV27 and TRBJ1-6, with 9 nucleotides matching TRBD1. The CDR3 is made up of 16 amino acids. After removal of 3 bases from V and 6 bases from J, the junction contained 6 bases not matched to a gene. Germline CDR1 MNHEY, CDR2 SMNVEV (reference sequence). This CDR3 reads CASSFNRGQGNSPLHF. CDR3 DNA sequence: TGTGCCAGCAGTTTCAATAGGGGACAGGGTAATTCACCCCTCCACTTT.

The chain couples TRBV5-1 to TRBJ1-2; D ambiguous. Trimming cost V 0 bases and J 4 bases, with 7 bases left between them. The CDR3 covers 13 residues. Germline CDR1 reads SGHRS; CDR2 reads YFSETQ. The CDR3 DNA sequence: TGCGCCAGCAGCTTGGAGACGGGCTATGGCTACACCTTC. Amino acid sequence: CASSLETGYGYTF.

The V and J genes are TRBV29-1 and TRBJ1-2, with TRBD1 matching over 7 bases. The V gene end was trimmed by 6 bases and the J gene end by 5 bases; junction bases not matched to a gene: 12. CDR1 SQVTM and CDR2 ANQGSEA come from the germline V gene. The CDR3 has 14 residues. CDR3 sequence reads: CSVPSRQGRYGYTF. The CDR3 nucleotides read TGCAGCGTCCCAAGCCGACAGGGTAGATATGGCTACACCTTC.

This chain connects TRBV7-3 to TRBJ2-1, with D perhaps matching TRBD2 (6 bases). Germline V gene sequence: CDR1 SGHTA, CDR2 FQGTGA. V lost 5 bases and J 9 bases, leaving 23 bases between the germline ends. CDR3 size: 16 residues. The DNA for the CDR3 is TGTGCCAGCAGCCGCTCCGGGACTTCCCCTCCCGGTGAGCAGTTCTTC. This encodes CASSRSGTSPPGEQFF.

A single count supports this clone. The chain employs TRBV6-5 and TRBJ1-6; the D is unclear. Germline V CDR1 and CDR2: MNHEY, SVGAGI. This CDR3 is 14 amino acids long. V dropped 2 bases and J dropped 10 bases, with 12 bases sitting between them. CDR3 protein: CASSYEAFGSPLHF. Written as DNA, the CDR3 is TGTGCCAGCAGTTACGAGGCGTTTGGCTCACCCCTCCACTTT.

The chain has TRBV10-2 and TRBJ1-2; D possibly corresponds to TRBD1 (6 bases). CDR1 is WSHSY and CDR2 is SAAADI in the germline V gene. Trimming shortened V by 0 bases and J by 4 bases, and 12 bases separated the two germline ends. This CDR3 has 15 amino acids. CDR3 nucleotides: TGCGCCAGCAGTGAGTCGCGGGGGGCGGGCTATGGCTACACCTTC. Amino acids: CASSESRGAGYGYTF.

The chain joins TRBV5-1 to TRBJ2-7, with 7 positions matching TRBD1. Germline V gives CDR1 SGHRS, CDR2 YFSETQ. The ends lost 4 bases at V and 5 bases at J; junction bases unmatched: 9. The CDR3 loop spans 14 amino acids. CDR3 in DNA: TGCGCCAGCAGCACAGGGGCCGGGATAAACGAGCAGTACTTC. Its protein is CASSTGAGINEQYF.

This clone was picked up many times. This chain joins TRBV24-1 and TRBJ2-3; 8 nucleotides align to TRBD1. Germline V gives CDR1 KGHDR, CDR2 SFDVKD. V lost 4 bases to trimming and J lost 4 bases; unmatched junction nucleotides: 9. The CDR3 loop spans 16 amino acids. CDR3 DNA: TGTGCCACCAGTGACCCCGGACAGGGTCGCGCAGATACGCAGTATTTT. Protein: CATSDPGQGRADTQYF.

The rearrangement uses TRBV9 and TRBJ2-1; D gene unclear. Trimming cost V 0 bases and J 0 bases, with 4 bases left between them. This CDR3 contains 14 residues. CDR1 is SGDLS, CDR2 YYNGEE, per germline. This CDR3 is CASSVGSSYNEQFF. CDR3 DNA: TGTGCCAGCAGCGTAGGGAGCTCCTACAATGAGCAGTTCTTC.

This clone was seen just once. This CDR3 reads CSGLAGISNEQFF. CDR3 DNA: TGCAGCGGACTAGCGGGGATTTCTAATGAGCAGTTCTTC. The chain recombines TRBV29-1 with TRBJ2-1, with 11 positions matching TRBD2. The ends lost 7 bases at V and 7 bases at J; junction bases unmatched: 6. The CDR3 is 13 residues long. The germline CDR1 and CDR2 sequences are SQVTM and ANQGSEA.

This sequence joins TRBV5-1 and TRBJ1-4, with 7 bases lining up with TRBD1. Germline trimming cut 4 bases from V and 8 bases from J; bases unmatched to any gene: 11. Germline V CDR1 and CDR2: SGHRS, YFSETQ. The CDR3 runs 15 residues. This chain's CDR3 is CASSRNRGSGEKLFF. The CDR3 bases are TGCGCCAGCAGCCGTAACAGGGGATCGGGGGAAAAACTGTTTTTT.

This chain connects TRBV11-2 to TRBJ2-7; 9 nucleotides align to TRBD2. In germline, CDR1 is SGHAT, CDR2 FQNNGV. After removal of 0 bases from V and 3 bases from J, the junction contained 6 bases not matched to a gene. The CDR3 length is 16 residues. The CDR3 DNA reads TGTGCCAGCAGCTTAGATGGCGCTAGCGGGGACTACGAGCAGTACGTC. As protein: CASSLDGASGDYEQYV.

The genes are TRBV29-1 and TRBJ2-1, with 11 nucleotides matching TRBD1. The length of the CDR3 is 13 residues. The germline V gene has CDR1 SQVTM and CDR2 ANQGSEA. V was pared by 7 bases and J by 9 bases, with 8 bases of the junction left unmatched. The DNA for the CDR3 is TGCAGCGCCACGGACAGGGGGCCGAGTGAGCAGTTCTTC. Its protein product is CSATDRGPSEQFF.

The CDR3 DNA sequence: TGCAGCGTTTCTCAGGGTACAGATACGCAGTATTTT. Its protein is CSVSQGTDTQYF. The chain carries TRBV29-1 and TRBJ2-3; the D gene is possibly TRBD1 (5 bases). CDR1 and CDR2 from the germline V gene are SQVTM and ANQGSEA. Trimming took off 5 bases at V and 3 bases at J, with 9 bases between the two ends. The CDR3 extends over 12 amino acids.

The V and J genes are TRBV24-1 and TRBJ1-6; the match to TRBD1 covers 9 bases. Germline assignment: CDR1 KGHDR and CDR2 SFDVKD. The CDR3 spans 16 residues. The ends lost 4 bases at V and 6 bases at J; junction bases unmatched: 6. CDR3 DNA: TGTGCCACCAGTGACCCCGGACAGGGGTCTAATTCACCCCTCCACTTT. Protein: CATSDPGQGSNSPLHF.

The chain is built from TRBV27 and TRBJ2-2; 8 nucleotides line up with TRBD1. V was pared by 7 bases and J by 5 bases, with 6 bases of the junction left unmatched. This CDR3 contains 14 residues. Germline V gene lookup returns CDR1 MNHEY and CDR2 SMNVEV (reference sequence). The CDR3 loop reads CASKRTGKTGELFF. DNA of the CDR3: TGTGCCAGCAAACGGACAGGGAAAACCGGGGAGCTGTTTTTT.

The CDR3 region is CASIPDINTGELFF. CDR3 in DNA: TGTGCCAGTATACCAGACATTAACACCGGGGAGCTGTTTTTT. J is TRBJ2-2 and V is TRBV6-5; D gene ambiguous. This CDR3 spans 14 amino acids. Germline V gene sequence: CDR1 MNHEY, CDR2 SVGAGI. V was cut by 9 bases and J by 2 bases, with 13 bases left in between.

The V gene is TRBV6-1, the J gene TRBJ1-4; no firm D call. Trimming cost V 3 bases and J 5 bases, with 16 bases left between them. The germline V gene encodes CDR1 MNHNS and CDR2 SASEGT. CDR3 length: 16 residues. The DNA of the CDR3 is TGTGCCAGCAGTGAGAGACCGGGAGGAAGAAATGAAAAACTGTTTTTT. Amino acid sequence: CASSERPGGRNEKLFF.

The chain recombines TRBV14 with TRBJ1-5; no reliable D call. The V gene lost 1 base and the J gene lost 4 bases, with 8 bases spanning the gap. Germline lookup yields CDR1 SGHDN and CDR2 FVKESK. The CDR3 covers 14 residues. The CDR3 DNA reads TGTGCCAGCAGCCAAGGTGGAGCTAATCAGCCCCAGCATTTT. Its translation: CASSQGGANQPQHF.

V and J are TRBV19 and TRBJ1-4, with 8 bases aligning to TRBD1. The V and J ends lost 8 bases and 7 bases, in that order; junction bases with no gene match: 12. The CDR3 has 15 amino acids. Germline V CDR1 and CDR2: LNHDA, SQIVND (reference sequence). The CDR3 region is CASGQGGQVREKLFF. CDR3 nucleotides: TGTGCCAGTGGTCAGGGGGGACAGGTTCGTGAAAAACTGTTTTTT.

Written as DNA, the CDR3 is TGTGCCAGCAGTGAAACGGGGGGTTCACCCCTCCACTTT. Translating gives CASSETGGSPLHF. The rearrangement links TRBV6-1 to TRBJ1-6; D might be TRBD1 (5 bases). Germline CDR1 reads MNHNS; CDR2 reads SASEGT. The V and J ends lost 2 bases and 9 bases respectively, with 8 bases between them. CDR3 length: 13 amino acids.

The chain uses TRBV7-9 and TRBJ1-5; 8 bases map to TRBD1. Germline CDR1 reads SEHNR; CDR2 reads FQNEAQ (reference sequence). The CDR3 sequence is 15 residues long. After removal of 4 bases from V and 7 bases from J, the junction contained 9 bases not matched to a gene. CDR3 in DNA: TGTGCCAGCAGCTACGGACAGGGAAAGACCCAGCCCCAGCATTTT. Its protein product is CASSYGQGKTQPQHF.

In this sample, this clone turned up once. The chain employs TRBV7-6 and TRBJ2-5; 8 positions agree with TRBD1. The CDR3 length is 16 residues. The V gene end was trimmed by 0 bases and the J gene end by 4 bases; junction bases not matched to a gene: 7. Germline V gene sequence: CDR1 SGHVS, CDR2 FNYEAQ. The CDR3 region has the DNA TGTGCCAGCAGCTTAGCTGCGACAGGGGTGGCAGAGACCCAGTACTTC. It codes for CASSLAATGVAETQYF.

Here the CDR3 reads CASSTSSGTGYGYTF. The CDR3 DNA follows: TGTGCCAGTAGCACCTCTTCCGGGACAGGCTATGGCTACACCTTC. V gene TRBV19 combines with J gene TRBJ1-2, with TRBD1 matching over 8 bases. The CDR3 loop spans 15 amino acids. J lost 4 bases, V lost 6 bases, and 10 bases had no gene match. The V gene's germline CDR1 is LNHDA and CDR2 SQIVND (reference sequence). The whole variable domain, filled in from reference TRBV19 and TRBJ1-2, reads DGGITQSPKYLFRKEGQNVTLSCEQNLNHDAMYWYRQDPGQGLRLIYYSQIVNDFQKGDIAEGYSVSREKKESFPLTVTSAQKNPTAFYLCASSTSSGTGYGYTFGSGTRLTVV.

The chain is built from TRBV4-1 and TRBJ2-7; maybe TRBD2 (6 bases). Deletions cut 1 base from V and 4 bases from J, with 14 bases between. This CDR3 has 15 residues. Germline V CDR1 and CDR2: MGHRA, YSYEKL. The CDR3: CASSQGRGSSYEQYF. The CDR3 region has the DNA TGCGCCAGCAGCCAAGGTCGGGGGTCCTCTTACGAGCAGTACTTC.

The chain carries TRBV7-2 and TRBJ1-5; D unresolved. V gave up 6 bases and J gave up 4 bases, with 7 bases separating them. Germline V gives CDR1 SGHTA, CDR2 FQGNSA. The CDR3 extends over 12 amino acids. The CDR3 DNA sequence: TGTGCCAGCAGTACCAGGAATCAGCCCCAGCATTTT. It encodes CASSTRNQPQHF.

The V call is TRBV5-1, the J call TRBJ1-6; TRBD1 might be the D (5 bases). Between the trimmed V and J ends, which lost 3 bases and 9 bases, there was a span of 13 bases. CDR1 SGHRS and CDR2 YFSETQ come from the germline V gene. The CDR3 length is 14 residues. In DNA, the CDR3 is TGCGCCAGCAGCTCGGGGGAGAAGGGTTCACCCCTCCACTTT. This sequence encodes CASSSGEKGSPLHF.